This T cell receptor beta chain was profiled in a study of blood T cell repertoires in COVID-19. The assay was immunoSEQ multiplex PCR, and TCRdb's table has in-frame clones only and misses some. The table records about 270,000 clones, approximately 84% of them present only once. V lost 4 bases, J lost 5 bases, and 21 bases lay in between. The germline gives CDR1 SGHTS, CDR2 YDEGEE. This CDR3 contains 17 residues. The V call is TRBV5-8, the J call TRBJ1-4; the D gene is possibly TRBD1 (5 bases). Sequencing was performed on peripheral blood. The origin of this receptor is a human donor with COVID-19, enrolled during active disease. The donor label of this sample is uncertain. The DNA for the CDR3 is TGTGCCAGCAGCCGGGCTTTAGGGGCAGGACGAAATGAAAAACTGTTTTTT. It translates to CASSRALGAGRNEKLFF.